The 19 T cell receptor beta chains in this list originate from one sample, sequenced in a study of post-analysis software for immune sequencing data. No antigens are known for them. Overall study findings and caveats: Roughly 5 TRBV segments occurring more often in patients than controls included TRBV5-6, TRBV5-1 and TRBV20-1.

Unique molecular identifiers had been added to the TCR beta cDNA libraries. TCRdb analysed the PCR reads with MiXCR anew, one entry per CDR3 protein. Of 650,000 to 850,000 distinct CDR3 sequences listed, around 45% were seen once; the top ten hold around 4.7%. The sample comprised blood. The receptors stem from a girl between 10 and 17 years old with multiple sclerosis.

This clonotype came up once. V and J are TRBV15 and TRBJ2-5, with D tentatively TRBD1 or TRBD2 (5 bases each). The CDR3 covers 16 residues. The ends were cut back, 2 bases at V and 2 bases at J, with 15 bases in the middle. Germline V lookup: CDR1 LNHNV, CDR2 YYDKDF (reference sequence). This chain's CDR3 is CATSRRPGTEQETQYF. CDR3 DNA sequence: TGTGCCACCAGCAGAAGACCAGGGACGGAACAAGAGACCCAGTACTTC.

Comments on this clonotype: A read error may be the cause here, since a much bigger clone is one base away. The CDR3 spells CASSEVSEQYF. CDR3 DNA sequence: TGCGCCAGCAGTGAGGTCTCCGAGCAGTACTTC. The chain joins TRBV10-2 to TRBJ2-4; D not certain. The end of the DNA fits TRBJ2-7 better, so the J call may be wrong. This CDR3 has 11 amino acids. Germline loops: CDR1 WSHSY, CDR2 SAAADI.

The chain recombines TRBV6-1 with TRBJ2-7; TRBD2 aligns across 9 bases. Germline CDR1 is MNHNS and CDR2 is SASEGT. The length of the CDR3 is 15 residues. Germline trimming cut 0 bases from V and 5 bases from J; bases unmatched to any gene: 5. The CDR3 loop reads CASSEAGSGRNEQYF. CDR3 DNA sequence: TGTGCCAGCAGTGAAGCCGGTAGCGGGAGAAACGAGCAGTACTTC.

The chain employs TRBV29-1 and TRBJ2-1, with D tentatively TRBD2 (6 bases). CDR3 length equals 12 residues. Trimming removed 1 base at V and 9 bases at J, with 10 bases between. Germline assignment: CDR1 SQVTM and CDR2 ANQGSEA. CDR3 sequence (DNA): TGCAGCGTTGAAGCCGCCGGGGGTGAGCAGTTCTTC. Its translation: CSVEAAGGEQFF.

The V and J genes are TRBV28 and TRBJ1-5, with 7 bases lining up with TRBD1. Germline V gives CDR1 MDHEN, CDR2 SYDVKM. Losses at the gene ends were 6 bases for V and 7 bases for J; bases not matched to a gene: 12. The CDR3 contains 15 residues. In nucleotides, the CDR3 is TGTGCCAGCAGCCCGGTCAGGGGGTTGAACCAGCCCCAGCATTTT. The encoded protein is CASSPVRGLNQPQHF.

In regard to this clonotype: Sequence at one end of the junction differs from germline and may be a read error. The genes are TRBV20-1 and TRBJ2-5; TRBD1 matches 9 bases. CDR3 size: 13 residues. The germline gives CDR1 DFQATT, CDR2 SNEGSKA (reference sequence). In DNA, the CDR3 is TGCAGCGCCTCGGGACAGGGCCAAGGGACCCAGTACTTC. Its protein product is CSASGQGQGTQYF.

This clonotype occurred a few times. The chain has TRBV9 and TRBJ1-2; TRBD1 might be the D (5 bases). The CDR3 loop spans 15 amino acids. V gave up 2 bases and J gave up 5 bases, with 16 bases separating them. CDR1 and CDR2 from the germline V gene are SGDLS and YYNGEE. Written as DNA, the CDR3 is TGTGCCAGCAGCGTCTTAGGGACGGTGTCTTATGGCTACACCTTC. This gives the protein CASSVLGTVSYGYTF.

For this clonotype: An end of the junction does not agree with germline; a read error may underlie this. CDR3 sequence (DNA): TGTGCCACGAGGGGTGCGAATCAGCCCCGGCATTTT. Protein: CATRGANQPRHF. The rearrangement uses TRBV15 and TRBJ1-5, with D tentatively TRBD1 (5 bases). Germline V gene data show CDR1 as LNHNV and CDR2 as YYDKDF (reference sequence). This CDR3 comprises 12 residues.

This clonotype was counted only a few times. The chain is built from TRBV27 and TRBJ2-7, with 8 nucleotides matching TRBD1. This CDR3 comprises 13 residues. Germline trimming cut 5 bases from V and 7 bases from J; bases unmatched to any gene: 7. Germline V lookup: CDR1 MNHEY, CDR2 SMNVEV (reference sequence). The CDR3 DNA reads TGTGCCAGCAGTGTCCGGGACAGGAGGGAGCAGTACTTC. Its protein is CASSVRDRREQYF.

This chain links TRBV6-5 with TRBJ2-4, with 9 positions matching TRBD1. The J call is doubtful: the DNA matches TRBJ2-7 better. The CDR3 has 14 residues. Germline V lookup: CDR1 MNHEY, CDR2 SVGAGI. CDR3 region: CASSYGDRGGEQYF. CDR3 nucleotides: TGTGCCAGCAGTTACGGAGACAGGGGGGGCGAGCAGTACTTC.

This clonotype was observed a handful of times. The chain links TRBV12-3 or TRBV12-4 to TRBJ1-1; 10 bases fit TRBD1. CDR3 length equals 13 residues. Unmatched junction bases numbered 2, after V lost 6 bases and J lost 4 bases. The CDR3 DNA reads TGTGCCAGCAGCCGGACAGGGGGCACTGAAGCTTTCTTT. Protein: CASSRTGGTEAFF.

This clonotype showed up just once. V gene TRBV5-1 combines with J gene TRBJ1-2; no clear D. Germline loops: CDR1 SGHRS, CDR2 YFSETQ. The CDR3 runs to 13 residues. V was clipped by 0 bases and J by 4 bases, with 7 bases between them. CDR3 protein: CASSLADRYGYTF. DNA for the CDR3: TGCGCCAGCAGCTTGGCCGACCGCTATGGCTACACCTTC.

This chain links TRBV6-2 or TRBV6-3 with TRBJ2-1, with D maybe TRBD1 (6 bases). The CDR3 runs 12 residues. V was cut by 6 bases and J by 10 bases, with 13 bases left in between. Looked up from germline, CDR1 is MNHEY and CDR2 is SVGEGT. The CDR3 DNA is TGTGCCAGCAGGACACAGGGTAACGAGCAGTTCTTC. Translating gives CASRTQGNEQFF.

In this sample, this clonotype turned up a few times. The chain uses TRBV29-1 and TRBJ2-7; D is possibly TRBD1 (6 bases). This CDR3 is built from 12 residues. V was trimmed by 1 base and J by 7 bases, leaving 11 bases between them. Germline CDR1 SQVTM, CDR2 ANQGSEA. DNA for the CDR3: TGCAGCGTTGAAGCACAGGGCGGAGAGCAGTACTTC. Translating gives CSVEAQGGEQYF.

The chain is built from TRBV5-1 and TRBJ2-3, with D uncertain. This CDR3 spans 17 amino acids. Germline assignment: CDR1 SGHRS and CDR2 YFSETQ. V lost 4 bases and J lost 0, with 18 bases in between. Here the CDR3 DNA reads TGCGCCAGCAGCCCAACGCCTGGCGCGACTAGCACAGATACGCAGTATTTT. Residues: CASSPTPGATSTDTQYF.

This clonotype appeared many times. This rearrangement joins TRBV12-3 or TRBV12-4 to TRBJ2-1; TRBD2 agrees at 7 bases. This CDR3 comprises 11 residues. V dropped 10 bases and J dropped 9; count of bases not matched to a gene: 6. The CDR3 DNA reads TGTGCCACTTCCCCGGGGGGTGAGCAGTTCTTC. It translates to CATSPGGEQFF.

This chain joins TRBV5-1 and TRBJ2-5; a possible D gene is TRBD1 (5 bases). CDR3 length: 14 residues. CDR1 and CDR2 (germline): SGHRS, YFSETQ. V gave up 0 bases and J gave up 5 bases, with 11 bases separating them. The CDR3 loop is CASSLDRLRETQYF. CDR3 nucleotides: TGCGCCAGCAGCTTGGACAGGCTCAGGGAGACCCAGTACTTC.

The rearrangement uses TRBV18 and TRBJ2-5; TRBD1 agrees at 8 bases. Germline CDR1 KGHSH, CDR2 LQKENI. J gave up 5 bases and V 4 bases, and 6 bases lay outside the gene matches. The CDR3 loop spans 14 amino acids. The CDR3 DNA sequence: TGTGCCAGCTCACGACAGGGGTCAGGGGAGACCCAGTACTTC. Its protein product is CASSRQGSGETQYF.

This chain connects TRBV29-1 to TRBJ1-2, with D tentatively TRBD1 (6 bases). V was cut by 2 bases and J by 8 bases, with 9 bases left in between. The germline V gene encodes CDR1 SQVTM and CDR2 ANQGSEA. The CDR3 runs to 11 residues. CDR3 protein: CSVERGQGYTF. CDR3 DNA sequence: TGCAGCGTTGAACGGGGGCAAGGCTACACCTTC.